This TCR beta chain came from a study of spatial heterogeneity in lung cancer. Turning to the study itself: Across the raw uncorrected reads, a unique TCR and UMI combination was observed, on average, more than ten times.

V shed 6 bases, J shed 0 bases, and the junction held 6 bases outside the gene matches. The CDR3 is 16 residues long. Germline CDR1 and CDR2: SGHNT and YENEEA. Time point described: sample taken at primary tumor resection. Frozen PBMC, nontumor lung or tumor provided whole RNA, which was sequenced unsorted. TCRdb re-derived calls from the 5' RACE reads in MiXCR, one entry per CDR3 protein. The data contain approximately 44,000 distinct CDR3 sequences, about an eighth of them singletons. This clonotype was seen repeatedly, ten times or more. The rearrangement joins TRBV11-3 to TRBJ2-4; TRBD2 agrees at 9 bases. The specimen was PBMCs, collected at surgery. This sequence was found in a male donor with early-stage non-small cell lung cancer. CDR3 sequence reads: CASSLTSGPAKNIQYF. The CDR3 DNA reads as TGTGCCAGCAGTCTCACTAGCGGGCCAGCCAAAAACATTCAGTACTTC.